Listed here are 13 T cell receptor beta chains from one sample, sequenced in a study of regulatory T cells in long-lasting Graves disease. Time point denoted: newly diagnosed GD, antithyroid drugs for less than 3 months. With RNA extracted from PBMCs as input, the TCR library was made. For TCR beta, libraries came from iRepertoire HTBI primers and Arm-PCR of CDR3 regions. TCRdb redid the calling of the multiplex PCR reads with MiXCR, one entry per CDR3 protein. This table has more than 400,000 distinct CDR3 sequences, 15% to 20% appearing once. These same records also appear under a second study, on T cells in Graves' hyperthyroidism and ophthalmopathy.

The sample consisted of peripheral blood mononuclear cells (PBMCs), taken at new diagnosis, from a patient treated with antithyroid drugs. The source is a man aged 40-55 years with Graves disease.

The rearrangement uses TRBV19 and TRBJ1-5, with D unresolved. The V gene lost 1 base and the J gene lost 6 bases, with 7 bases spanning the gap. The CDR3 covers 13 residues. Germline V gives CDR1 LNHDA, CDR2 SQIVND (reference sequence). The CDR3 loop reads CASSIGWGQPQHF. The CDR3 nucleotides are TGTGCCAGTAGTATAGGTTGGGGTCAGCCCCAGCATTTT.

This clonotype appeared a few times. This chain uses TRBV27 with TRBJ2-4; D is undetermined. The CDR3 length is 13 residues. The V gene lost 5 bases and the J gene lost 6 bases, with 11 bases spanning the gap. Germline CDR1 reads MNHEY; CDR2 reads SMNVEV (reference sequence). Written as DNA, the CDR3 is TGTGCCAGCAGTCCGCTGGGCCTAAACATTCAGTACTTC. Its translation is CASSPLGLNIQYF.

The sample holds a few counts of this clonotype. The chain uses TRBV28 and TRBJ2-6; no firm D call. Trimming cost V 2 bases and J 3 bases, with 5 bases left between them. Per the germline V gene, CDR1 is MDHEN and CDR2 is SYDVKM. The CDR3 sequence is 14 residues long. Written as DNA, the CDR3 is TGTGCCAGCAGTTTACCCATTGGGGCCAACGTCCTGACTTTC. This translates into CASSLPIGANVLTF.

This rearrangement joins TRBV10-3 to TRBJ1-2; possible D gene TRBD1, 6 bases. CDR1 and CDR2 (germline): ENHRY, SYGVKD. The germline V and J ends were trimmed by 2 bases and 8 bases, with 15 bases remaining between them. CDR3 length: 14 residues. The CDR3 bases are TGTGCCATCAGTGAGAGACAGGCCCAGTCGGGCTACACCTTC. It is translated as CAISERQAQSGYTF.

In regard to this clonotype: This may stem from a read error, because a much larger clone lies one nucleotide away. The conserved phenylalanine or tryptophan normally closing the CDR3 is absent here, so this likely arose from a read error. V and J are TRBV28 and TRBJ2-2; 11 positions match TRBD2. This CDR3 spans 15 amino acids. The junction had 2 bases not matched to a gene; V was cut back by 4 bases and J by 4 bases. Germline CDR1 and CDR2: MDHEN and SYDVKM. As DNA, the CDR3 is TGTGCCAGCAGTTCCCTAGCGGGGGGCACCGGGGAGCTGTTTTCT. It yields the protein CASSSLAGGTGELFS.

In this sample, this clonotype turned up a few times. Relative to the germline gene, one junction end is altered; a read error may explain this. The V gene is TRBV7-9, the J gene TRBJ2-7, with D hard to call. The germline V gene encodes CDR1 SEHNR and CDR2 FQNEAQ (reference sequence). This CDR3 comprises 12 residues. The DNA for the CDR3 is TGTGCCAGCAGCTCTAATGTGTACGGGCAGTACTTC. This codes for CASSSNVYGQYF.

The rearrangement joins TRBV11-2 to TRBJ1-5; possibly TRBD1 for D (5 bases). The germline gives CDR1 SGHAT, CDR2 FQNNGV. Trimming stripped 4 bases from V and 7 bases from J, with 11 bases between. CDR3 length: 13 residues. CDR3 loop: CASSSPRGQPQHF. CDR3 DNA sequence: TGTGCCAGCAGCTCCCCAAGGGGCCAGCCCCAGCATTTT.

As DNA, the CDR3 is TGTGCCAGCAGTCCACGGGGTGGCAGGGGAGACACGCAGTATTTT. Its translation: CASSPRGGRGDTQYF. This rearrangement joins TRBV27 to TRBJ2-3; a weak D match, TRBD1 (6 bases). The CDR3 consists of 15 residues. CDR1 and CDR2 from the germline V gene are MNHEY and SMNVEV (reference sequence). Trimming cost V 5 bases and J 9 bases, with 21 bases left between them.

Only a few counts were recorded for this clonotype. In DNA, the CDR3 is TGTGCCAGCATCAAGGGCTATGGCTACACCTTC. Its translation: CASIKGYGYTF. The V and J genes are TRBV12-3 or TRBV12-4 and TRBJ1-2; the D is unclear. V dropped 7 bases and J dropped 4 bases, with 7 bases sitting between them. The CDR3 has 11 residues.

In DNA, the CDR3 is TGTGCCAGCAGTTACCCCCTAGCGGGAGGGTCAAATGAGCAGTTCTTC. Its protein product is CASSYPLAGGSNEQFF. The chain joins TRBV12-3 or TRBV12-4 to TRBJ2-1, with 12 nucleotides matching TRBD2. V trimming: 4 bases; J trimming: 7 bases; junction bases outside the gene matches: 8. The CDR3 extends over 16 amino acids.

At least ten counts were recorded for this clonotype. V is TRBV7-8 and J is TRBJ2-1, with D unclear. V lost 1 base to trimming and J lost 5 bases, with 9 bases between them. CDR1 is SGHVS and CDR2 is FQNEAQ in the germline V gene. CDR3 length: 14 amino acids. CDR3 protein: CASSLGLGNNEQFF. For the CDR3, the DNA is TGTGCCAGCAGCTTAGGGCTGGGAAACAATGAGCAGTTCTTC.

This clonotype was recorded at least ten times. CDR3 nucleotide sequence: TGCGCCAGCAAAGGACTAGCGATGACCTACGAGCAGTACTTC. Amino acid sequence: CASKGLAMTYEQYF. V gene TRBV10-1 combines with J gene TRBJ2-7, with 9 bases fitting TRBD2. V lost 7 bases to trimming and J lost 2 bases; unmatched junction nucleotides: 6. CDR1 WNHNN and CDR2 SYGVQD come from the germline V gene (reference sequence). The CDR3 runs to 14 residues.

This clonotype was recorded many times. The V call is TRBV12-5, the J call TRBJ2-3; D is possibly TRBD2 (5 bases). Germline values: CDR1 LGHNT, CDR2 FRNRAP. CDR3 size: 14 residues. V lost 5 bases and J lost 0, with 9 bases in between. CDR3 region: CASGPGFSTDTQYF. As DNA, the CDR3 is TGTGCTAGTGGTCCGGGATTTAGCACAGATACGCAGTATTTT.